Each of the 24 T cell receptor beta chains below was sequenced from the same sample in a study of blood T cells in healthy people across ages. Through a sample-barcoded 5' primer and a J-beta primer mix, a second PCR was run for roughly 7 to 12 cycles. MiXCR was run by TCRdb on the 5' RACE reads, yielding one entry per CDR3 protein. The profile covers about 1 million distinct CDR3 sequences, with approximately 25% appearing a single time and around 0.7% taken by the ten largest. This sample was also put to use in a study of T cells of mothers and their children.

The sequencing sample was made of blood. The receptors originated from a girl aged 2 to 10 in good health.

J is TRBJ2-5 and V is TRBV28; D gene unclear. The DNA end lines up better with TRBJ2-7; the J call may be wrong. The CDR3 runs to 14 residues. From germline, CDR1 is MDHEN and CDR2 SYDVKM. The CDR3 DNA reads TGTGCCAGCAGTTTATCTCTTTGGTCCCTCGAGCAGTACTTC. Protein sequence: CASSLSLWSLEQYF.

For the CDR3, the DNA is TGCAGTGTCGGGACTAGCGGGAGGGCTCGAGAGACCCAGTACTTC. Amino acid sequence: CSVGTSGRARETQYF. The chain uses TRBV20-1 and TRBJ2-5; 16 positions match TRBD2. Trimming took 7 bases from V and 4 from J; bases not matched to a gene: 6. Germline-derived CDR1 and CDR2 are DFQATT and SNEGSKA (reference sequence). This CDR3 has 15 residues.

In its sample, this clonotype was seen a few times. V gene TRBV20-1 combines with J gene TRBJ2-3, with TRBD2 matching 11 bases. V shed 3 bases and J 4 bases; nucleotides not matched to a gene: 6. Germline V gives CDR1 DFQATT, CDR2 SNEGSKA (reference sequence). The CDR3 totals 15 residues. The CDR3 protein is CSASDLAGGPDTQYF. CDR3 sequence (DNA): TGCAGTGCTAGTGACTTAGCGGGAGGGCCAGATACGCAGTATTTT.

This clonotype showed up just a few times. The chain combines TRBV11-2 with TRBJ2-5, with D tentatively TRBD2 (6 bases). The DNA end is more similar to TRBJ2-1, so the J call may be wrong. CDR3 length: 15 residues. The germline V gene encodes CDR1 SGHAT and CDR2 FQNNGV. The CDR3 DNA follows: TGTGCCAGCGTGATTAGCGGTAGGCTCTACAATGAGCAGTTCTTC. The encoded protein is CASVISGRLYNEQFF.

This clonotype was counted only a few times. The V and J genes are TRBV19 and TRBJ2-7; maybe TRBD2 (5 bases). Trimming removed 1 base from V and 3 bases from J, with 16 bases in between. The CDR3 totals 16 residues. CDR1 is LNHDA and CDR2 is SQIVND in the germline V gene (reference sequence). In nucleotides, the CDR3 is TGTGCCAGTAGTATAGGCTTCGGGAAGAGGGACTACGAGCAGTACTTC. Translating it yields CASSIGFGKRDYEQYF.

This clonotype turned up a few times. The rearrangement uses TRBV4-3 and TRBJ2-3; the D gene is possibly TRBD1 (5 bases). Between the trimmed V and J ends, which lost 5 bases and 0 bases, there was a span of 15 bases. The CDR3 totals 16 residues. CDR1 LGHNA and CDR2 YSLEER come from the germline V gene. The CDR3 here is CASSGAVHGSTDTQYF. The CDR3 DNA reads TGCGCCAGCAGCGGGGCGGTTCATGGCAGCACAGATACGCAGTATTTT.

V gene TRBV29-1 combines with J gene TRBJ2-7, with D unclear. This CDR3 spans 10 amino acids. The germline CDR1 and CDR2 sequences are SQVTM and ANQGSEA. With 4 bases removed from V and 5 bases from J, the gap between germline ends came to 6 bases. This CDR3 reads CSVVTDEQYF. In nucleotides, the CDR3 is TGCAGCGTTGTCACAGACGAGCAGTACTTC.

For the CDR3, the DNA is TGTGCCAGCCGGACAGGGGGGACCAGGGAGCAGTACTTC. Its translation: CASRTGGTREQYF. The chain links TRBV6-5 to TRBJ2-7; 10 nucleotides match TRBD1. Germline CDR1 and CDR2: MNHEY and SVGAGI. V trimming: 8 bases; J trimming: 7 bases; junction bases outside the gene matches: 8. CDR3 length: 13 amino acids.

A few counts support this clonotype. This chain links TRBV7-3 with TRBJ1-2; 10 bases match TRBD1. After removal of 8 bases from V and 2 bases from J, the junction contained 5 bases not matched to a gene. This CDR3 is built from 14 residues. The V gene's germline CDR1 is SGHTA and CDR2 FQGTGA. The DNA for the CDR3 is TGTGCCAGCGGACCGGGACAGGGGAACTATGGCTACACCTTC. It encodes CASGPGQGNYGYTF.

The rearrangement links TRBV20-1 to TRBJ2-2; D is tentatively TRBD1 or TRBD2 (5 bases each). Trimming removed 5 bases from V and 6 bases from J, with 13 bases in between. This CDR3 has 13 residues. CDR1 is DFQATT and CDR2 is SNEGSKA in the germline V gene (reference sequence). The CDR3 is CSAGDPNPGELFF. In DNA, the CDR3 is TGCAGTGCTGGGGACCCTAATCCCGGGGAGCTGTTTTTT.

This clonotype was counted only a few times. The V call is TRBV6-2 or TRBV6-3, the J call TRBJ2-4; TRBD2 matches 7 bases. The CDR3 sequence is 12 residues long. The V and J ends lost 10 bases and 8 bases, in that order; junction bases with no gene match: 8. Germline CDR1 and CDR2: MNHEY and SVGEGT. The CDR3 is CATWGGEDIQYF. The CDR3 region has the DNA TGTGCCACCTGGGGGGGAGAGGACATTCAGTACTTC.

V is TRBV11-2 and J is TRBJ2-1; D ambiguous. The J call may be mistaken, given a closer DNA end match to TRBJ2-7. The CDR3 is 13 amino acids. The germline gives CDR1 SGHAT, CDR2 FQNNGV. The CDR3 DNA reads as TGTGCCAGCCGACAACCAGCTAGTCAGGAGCAGTACTTC. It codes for CASRQPASQEQYF.

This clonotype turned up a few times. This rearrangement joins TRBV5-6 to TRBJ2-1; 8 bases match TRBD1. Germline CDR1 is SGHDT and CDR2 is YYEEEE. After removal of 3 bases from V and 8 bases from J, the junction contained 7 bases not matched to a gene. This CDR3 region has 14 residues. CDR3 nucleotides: TGTGCCAGCAGCTCGACAGGGGATTTGGATGAGCAGTTCTTC. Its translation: CASSSTGDLDEQFF. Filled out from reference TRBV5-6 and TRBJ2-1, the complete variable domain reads DAGVTQSPTHLIKTRGQQVTLRCSPKSGHDTVSWYQQALGQGPQFIFQYYEEEERQRGNFPDRFSGHQFPNYSSELNVNALLLGDSALYLCASSSTGDLDEQFFGPGTRLTVL.

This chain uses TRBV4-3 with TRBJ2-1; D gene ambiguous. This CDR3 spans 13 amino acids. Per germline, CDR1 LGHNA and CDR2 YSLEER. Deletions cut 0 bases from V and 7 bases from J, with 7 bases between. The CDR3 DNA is TGCGCCAGCAGCCAAGAGTATCTTAATGAGCAGTTCTTC. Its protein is CASSQEYLNEQFF.

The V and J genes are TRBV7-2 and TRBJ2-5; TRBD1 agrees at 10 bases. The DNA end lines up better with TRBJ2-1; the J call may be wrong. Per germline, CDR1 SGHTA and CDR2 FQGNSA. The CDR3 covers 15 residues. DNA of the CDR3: TGTGCCAGCAGCATAGGACAGGGGGGTTGGAATGAGCAGTTCTTC. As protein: CASSIGQGGWNEQFF.

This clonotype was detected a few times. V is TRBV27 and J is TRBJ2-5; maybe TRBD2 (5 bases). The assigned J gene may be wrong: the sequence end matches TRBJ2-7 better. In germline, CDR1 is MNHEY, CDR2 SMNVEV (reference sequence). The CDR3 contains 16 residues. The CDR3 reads CASGGPLAGGPYEQYF. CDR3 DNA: TGTGCCAGCGGCGGACCCCTAGCTGGAGGACCCTACGAGCAGTACTTC.

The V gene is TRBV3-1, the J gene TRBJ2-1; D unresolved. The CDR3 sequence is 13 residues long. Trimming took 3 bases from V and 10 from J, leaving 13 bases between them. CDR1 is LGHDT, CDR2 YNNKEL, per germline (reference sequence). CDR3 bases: TGTGCCAGCAGCCACTCTCCCACCGTGGAGCAGTTCTTC. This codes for CASSHSPTVEQFF.

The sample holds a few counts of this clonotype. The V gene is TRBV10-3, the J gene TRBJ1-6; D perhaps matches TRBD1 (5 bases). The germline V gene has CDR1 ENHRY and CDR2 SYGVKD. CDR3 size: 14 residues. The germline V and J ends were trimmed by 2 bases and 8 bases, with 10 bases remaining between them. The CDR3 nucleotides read TGTGCCATCAGTGAGACCGGGGGTGATTCACCCCTCCACTTT. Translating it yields CAISETGGDSPLHF.

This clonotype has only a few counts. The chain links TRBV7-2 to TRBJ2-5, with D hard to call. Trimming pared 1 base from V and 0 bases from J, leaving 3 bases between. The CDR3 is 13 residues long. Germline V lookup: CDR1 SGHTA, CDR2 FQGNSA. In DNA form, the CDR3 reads TGTGCCAGCAGCTTAGTAAACCAAGAGACCCAGTACTTC. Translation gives CASSLVNQETQYF.

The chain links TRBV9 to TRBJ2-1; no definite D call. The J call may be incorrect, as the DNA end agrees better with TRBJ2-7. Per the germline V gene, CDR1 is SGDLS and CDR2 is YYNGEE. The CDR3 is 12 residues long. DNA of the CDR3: TGTGCCAGCAGCGTAGGTGATCACGAGCAGTACTTC. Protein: CASSVGDHEQYF.

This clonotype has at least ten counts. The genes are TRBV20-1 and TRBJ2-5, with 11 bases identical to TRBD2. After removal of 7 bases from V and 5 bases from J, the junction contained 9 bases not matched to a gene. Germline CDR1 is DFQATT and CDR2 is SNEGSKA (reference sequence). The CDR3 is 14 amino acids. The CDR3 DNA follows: TGCAGTGAAGAGGAACTAGCGGGGGATGAGACCCAGTACTTC. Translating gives CSEEELAGDETQYF.

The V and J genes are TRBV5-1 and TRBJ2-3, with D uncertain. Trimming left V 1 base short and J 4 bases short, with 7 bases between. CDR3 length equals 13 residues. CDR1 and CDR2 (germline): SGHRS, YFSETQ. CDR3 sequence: CASSLFLADTQYF. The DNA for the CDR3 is TGCGCCAGCAGCTTGTTTTTGGCAGATACGCAGTATTTT.

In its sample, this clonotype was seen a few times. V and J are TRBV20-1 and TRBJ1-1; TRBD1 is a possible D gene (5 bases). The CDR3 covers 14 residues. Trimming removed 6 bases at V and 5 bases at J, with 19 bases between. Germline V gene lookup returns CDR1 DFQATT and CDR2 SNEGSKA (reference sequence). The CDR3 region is CSATPTFGGTEAFF. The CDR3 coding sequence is TGCAGTGCGACGCCAACGTTCGGGGGGACTGAAGCTTTCTTT.

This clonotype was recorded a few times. Here the CDR3 reads CASSDSREVEEQYF. CDR3 sequence (DNA): TGTGCCAGCAGTGACTCGAGGGAAGTGGAAGAGCAGTACTTC. V and J are TRBV25-1 and TRBJ2-7, with D tentatively TRBD2 (5 bases). The CDR3 totals 14 residues. From germline, CDR1 is MGHDK and CDR2 SYGVNS. V shed 3 bases and J shed 7 bases, with 16 bases lying between them.